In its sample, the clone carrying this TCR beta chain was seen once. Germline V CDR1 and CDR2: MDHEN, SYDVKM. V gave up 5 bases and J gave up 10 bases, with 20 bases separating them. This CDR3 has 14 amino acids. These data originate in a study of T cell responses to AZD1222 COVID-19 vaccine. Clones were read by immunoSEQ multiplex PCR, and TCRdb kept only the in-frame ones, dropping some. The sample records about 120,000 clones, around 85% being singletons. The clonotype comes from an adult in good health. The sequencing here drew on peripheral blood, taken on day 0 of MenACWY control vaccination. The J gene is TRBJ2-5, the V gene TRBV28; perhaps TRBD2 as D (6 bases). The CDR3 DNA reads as TGTGCCAGCAGTCTACTAGCCCCTCCCCGTATCCAGTACTTC. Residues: CASSLLAPPRIQYF.